Listed below are T cell receptor beta chains from one sample, sequenced in a study of blood T cell repertoires in COVID-19. Produced via immunoSEQ multiplex PCR; TCRdb's table is partial and in-frame only. The repertoire has under 140,000 clones, over 60% of them found once; the top ten carry around 4%. The sample taken for sequencing was peripheral blood. The receptor set was obtained from a woman older than 75 with acute or convalescent COVID-19. The CDR3 runs from the conserved cysteine through the conserved F or W. Each record gives: CDR3 length, D gene, V gene, J gene, clone size, CDR3 protein, CDR3 DNA. The D gene is left open where the match is weak. Expanded clones are given a class, and other clones once, few, many or no size at all.

len: 16
d_gene: TRBD2
v_gene: TRBV19
j_gene: TRBJ2-1
abundance: -
CDR3aa: CASSIGRLAGINEQFF
CDR3nt: TGTGCCAGTAGTATAGGACGACTAGCGGGAATCAATGAGCAGTTCTTC

len: 13
d_gene: -
v_gene: TRBV18
j_gene: TRBJ1-1
abundance: -
CDR3aa: CASSAGPNTEAFF
CDR3nt: TGTGCCAGCTCAGCGGGACCAAACACTGAAGCTTTCTTT

len: 16
d_gene: TRBD2
v_gene: TRBV13
j_gene: TRBJ2-1
abundance: -
CDR3aa: CASTLLAGGTYNEQFF
CDR3nt: TGTGCCAGCACCTTACTAGCGGGGGGGACCTACAATGAGCAGTTCTTC

len: 13
d_gene: -
v_gene: TRBV14
j_gene: TRBJ2-1
abundance: -
CDR3aa: CASSQLEGGGQFF
CDR3nt: TGTGCCAGCAGCCAACTGGAGGGGGGGGGCCAGTTCTTC

len: 13
d_gene: -
v_gene: TRBV7-9
j_gene: TRBJ1-1
abundance: -
CDR3aa: CASSFHRVTEAFF
CDR3nt: TGTGCCAGCAGCTTTCACAGGGTTACTGAAGCTTTCTTT

len: 11
d_gene: -
v_gene: TRBV28
j_gene: TRBJ2-7
abundance: -
CDR3aa: CASSLLYEQYF
CDR3nt: TGTGCCAGCAGTCTTCTGTACGAGCAGTACTTC

len: 16
d_gene: TRBD2
v_gene: TRBV27
j_gene: TRBJ2-1
abundance: -
CDR3aa: CASSPLAGGHYNEQFF
CDR3nt: TGTGCCAGCAGTCCCCTAGCGGGAGGGCACTACAATGAGCAGTTCTTC

len: 18
d_gene: TRBD2
v_gene: TRBV3-1/TRBV3-2
j_gene: TRBJ2-5
abundance: -
CDR3aa: CASSQPPGLAGTQETQYF
CDR3nt: TGTGCCAGCAGCCAACCCCCGGGACTAGCGGGGACCCAAGAGACCCAGTACTTC

len: 13
d_gene: -
v_gene: TRBV5-8
j_gene: TRBJ2-2
abundance: few
CDR3aa: CASSLMRTGELFF
CDR3nt: TGTGCCAGCAGCCTGATGAGGACCGGGGAGCTGTTTTTT

len: 16
d_gene: -
v_gene: TRBV9
j_gene: TRBJ2-1
abundance: -
CDR3aa: CASSIEGGANYNEQFF
CDR3nt: TGTGCCAGCAGCATAGAGGGCGGGGCGAACTACAATGAGCAGTTCTTC

len: 13
d_gene: -
v_gene: TRBV27
j_gene: TRBJ2-2
abundance: -
CDR3aa: CASSFWGAGELFF
CDR3nt: TGTGCCAGCAGTTTCTGGGGGGCCGGGGAGCTGTTTTTT

len: 13
d_gene: TRBD1
v_gene: TRBV5-4
j_gene: TRBJ2-3
abundance: -
CDR3aa: CASSLRGRDTQYF
CDR3nt: TGTGCCAGCAGCTTGAGGGGGCGAGATACGCAGTATTTT

len: 13
d_gene: -
v_gene: TRBV19
j_gene: TRBJ1-2
abundance: few
CDR3aa: CASSTTGWDGYTF
CDR3nt: TGTGCCAGTAGTACAACAGGGTGGGACGGCTACACCTTC

len: 13
d_gene: -
v_gene: TRBV12-3/TRBV12-4
j_gene: TRBJ1-1
abundance: -
CDR3aa: CASSYREDTEAFF
CDR3nt: TGTGCCAGCAGTTACAGGGAAGACACTGAAGCTTTCTTT

len: 14
d_gene: TRBD1
v_gene: TRBV7-2
j_gene: TRBJ2-1
abundance: -
CDR3aa: CASSQRQGLREQFF
CDR3nt: TGTGCCAGCAGCCAAAGACAGGGGCTTCGTGAGCAGTTCTTC

len: 16
d_gene: TRBD1
v_gene: TRBV24-1
j_gene: TRBJ2-1
abundance: -
CDR3aa: CATSEVHRGRRDEQFF
CDR3nt: TGTGCCACCAGTGAGGTTCACAGGGGCAGGAGAGATGAGCAGTTCTTC

len: 15
d_gene: -
v_gene: TRBV15
j_gene: TRBJ1-5
abundance: -
CDR3aa: CATSRSGVGDQPQHF
CDR3nt: TGTGCCACCAGCAGATCAGGGGTAGGAGATCAGCCCCAGCATTTT